This T cell receptor (beta chain) was recovered during a study of identical twins. Notes on the study in general: Cross-sectional statistical analysis, not tracking of the same donors, underpinned the conclusions. Partial confounding of zero-insertion analyses by invariant MAIT and iNKT cells was possible.

Each cDNA held unique molecular identifiers, and template switching gave it a universal primer site. A single record per CDR3 protein comes from TCRdb applying MiXCR to the 5' RACE reads. This table holds around 1.7 million distinct CDR3 sequences, around 33% found once. On this clonotype: Antigen specificity is unknown.

Everyone who gave samples was a healthy Caucasian. The source of this sequence is a newborn girl in good health. Sequencing was performed on cord blood.

CDR3 coding DNA: TGTGCCAGCAGTTCCCCGAGTAGCGGGAGTGACGAGCAGTTCTTC. Protein: CASSSPSSGSDEQFF. The chain employs TRBV28 and TRBJ2-1; 9 bases line up with TRBD2. Germline CDR1 is MDHEN and CDR2 is SYDVKM. The V and J ends lost 4 bases and 10 bases, in that order; junction bases with no gene match: 11. The CDR3 contains 15 residues.